This T cell receptor beta chain stems from a study of ipilimumab plus nivolumab after autologous stem cell transplantation. For the study at large: A median of about 8 nivolumab and roughly 5 ipilimumab doses were given.

Clones were sequenced by immunoSEQ multiplex PCR, and TCRdb holds only the in-frame ones, with some missing. The sample includes roughly 9,800 clones, more than 60% of them seen just once. Checkpoint therapy with ipilimumab 1 mg/kg began 14 to 28 days after transplant. This clone occurred a few times. The V end lost 4 bases, the J end lost 5 bases, and 12 bases lay between the germline ends. The germline gives CDR1 SGHTA, CDR2 FQGNSA. The CDR3 length is 13 residues. The chain joins TRBV7-2 to TRBJ2-7; a possible D gene is TRBD2 (5 bases). This sequence originates from a female donor with multiple myeloma. Sequencing was performed on PBMCs, taken in a trial of ipilimumab plus nivolumab as post-transplant consolidation. The CDR3 nucleotides read TGTGCCAGCAGCTCCTCGGCGCGGGACGAGCAGTACTTC. Protein sequence: CASSSSARDEQYF.